The 17 T cell receptor beta chains listed next were all sequenced from one sample in a study of cytomegalovirus exposure and HLA in healthy donors. With 60 Vbeta and 13 Jbeta primers, the PCR was carried out. TCRdb's copy holds only in-frame clones and misses some; the assay was immunoSEQ multiplex PCR. The table shows about 150,000 clones, with 75% to 85% occurring only once. The sample consisted of PBMCs. Every receptor here comes from a human donor in good health.

J is TRBJ1-5 and V is TRBV19; perhaps TRBD1 as D (6 bases). Germline CDR1 is LNHDA and CDR2 is SQIVND (reference sequence). Trimming pared 5 bases from V and 1 base from J, leaving 12 bases between. The CDR3 extends over 15 amino acids. CDR3 sequence reads: CASSEAGASNQPQHF. The CDR3 DNA reads as TGTGCCAGTAGTGAGGCAGGGGCAAGCAATCAGCCCCAGCATTTT.

The rearrangement joins TRBV5-1 to TRBJ2-1; 11 bases align to TRBD1. This CDR3 region has 17 residues. Trimming cost V 7 bases and J 0 bases; bases outside gene matches: 9. Per the germline V gene, CDR1 is SGHRS and CDR2 is YFSETQ. CDR3 residues: CASFPGQGGSSYNEQFF. In DNA, the CDR3 is TGCGCCAGCTTCCCGGGACAGGGGGGAAGCTCCTACAATGAGCAGTTCTTC.

V usage is TRBV30 and J usage is TRBJ2-7; D is possibly TRBD2 (5 bases). The CDR3 is 14 amino acids. CDR1 is GTSNPN, CDR2 SVGIG, per germline (reference sequence). The ends were cut back, 4 bases at V and 6 bases at J, with 19 bases in the middle. The DNA for the CDR3 is TGTGCCTGGAAATCGTACGGACTCAGCGGCGAGCAGTACTTC. This translates into CAWKSYGLSGEQYF.

J is TRBJ2-7 and V is TRBV4-2; TRBD2 matches 10 bases. The J segment lost 3 bases and the V segment lost 0 bases, leaving 8 bases of the junction unmatched. The CDR3 covers 17 residues. From germline, CDR1 is LGHNA and CDR2 YNFKEQ. In nucleotides, the CDR3 is TGTGCCAGCAGCCAAGAGTATAGTCTAGCGGGAGTCTACGAGCAGTACTTC. It encodes CASSQEYSLAGVYEQYF.

The V and J genes are TRBV6-1 and TRBJ1-2; 7 bases map to TRBD1. V lost 7 bases to trimming and J lost 7 bases; unmatched junction nucleotides: 6. Germline V lookup: CDR1 MNHNS, CDR2 SASEGT. This CDR3 spans 12 amino acids. The CDR3 is CASTRQGGGYTF. CDR3 nucleotides: TGTGCCAGCACCCGACAGGGAGGTGGCTACACCTTC.

This chain joins TRBV9 and TRBJ2-7; TRBD1 matches 11 bases. Unmatched junction bases numbered 7, after V lost 3 bases and J lost 2 bases. CDR3 length equals 16 residues. CDR1 is SGDLS and CDR2 is YYNGEE in the germline V gene. DNA for the CDR3: TGTGCCAGCAGCGCACACCCGGGACAGGGGGCCTACGAGCAGTACTTC. Amino acid sequence: CASSAHPGQGAYEQYF. The variable domain in full, with the rest retrieved from reference TRBV9 and TRBJ2-7, is DSGVTQTPKHLITATGQRVTLRCSPRSGDLSVYWYQQSLDQGLQFLIQYYNGEERAKGNILERFSAQQFPDLHSELNLSSLELGDSALYFCASSAHPGQGAYEQYFGPGTRLTVT.

This chain connects TRBV6-1 to TRBJ2-1, with TRBD2 matching over 12 bases. Germline CDR1 and CDR2: MNHNS and SASEGT. Losses at the gene ends were 6 bases for V and 13 bases for J; bases not matched to a gene: 7. The CDR3 extends over 13 amino acids. CDR3 bases: TGTGCCAGCAGGGAAAGACTAGCGGGAGAACAGTTCTTC. The encoded protein is CASRERLAGEQFF.

The rearrangement links TRBV27 to TRBJ2-1, with 10 bases aligning to TRBD2. CDR3 length equals 12 residues. CDR1 is MNHEY, CDR2 SMNVEV, per germline (reference sequence). The ends lost 6 bases at V and 10 bases at J; junction bases unmatched: 3. The CDR3 sequence: CASRGLAAEQFF. The CDR3 nucleotides read TGTGCCAGCAGAGGACTAGCGGCCGAGCAGTTCTTC.

The chain carries TRBV15 and TRBJ2-2; 8 nucleotides agree with TRBD2. Germline V CDR1 and CDR2: LNHNV, YYDKDF (reference sequence). The V gene end was trimmed by 4 bases and the J gene end by 0 bases; junction bases not matched to a gene: 10. CDR3 length: 18 amino acids. CDR3 amino acids: CATSTGASGGPNTGELFF. CDR3 coding DNA: TGTGCCACCAGCACGGGGGCCAGCGGGGGCCCGAACACCGGGGAGCTGTTTTTT.

J is TRBJ1-5 and V is TRBV11-2; 7 bases match TRBD1. V shed 4 bases, J shed 7 bases, and the junction held 16 bases outside the gene matches. Germline values: CDR1 SGHAT, CDR2 FQNNGV. This CDR3 region has 17 residues. As DNA, the CDR3 is TGTGCCAGCAGCTCCATATCCTCCACAGGGGTTGACCAGCCCCAGCATTTT. This encodes CASSSISSTGVDQPQHF.

CDR3 sequence reads: CASSQGTTSQDTQYF. The CDR3 bases are TGTGCCAGCAGCCAAGGGACAACCTCACAAGATACGCAGTATTTT. The chain links TRBV14 to TRBJ2-3; perhaps TRBD1 as D (5 bases). This CDR3 is built from 15 residues. The V and J ends lost 1 base and 5 bases respectively, with 13 bases between them. Germline V gene lookup returns CDR1 SGHDN and CDR2 FVKESK.

This clone was seen just once. This sequence joins TRBV9 and TRBJ2-5; TRBD1 matches at 7 bases. This CDR3 has 16 residues. The germline V gene has CDR1 SGDLS and CDR2 YYNGEE. V shed 0 bases, J shed 4 bases, and the junction held 9 bases outside the gene matches. The CDR3 loop is CASSVDRGQTGETQYF. The CDR3 DNA reads as TGTGCCAGCAGCGTAGATCGGGGACAGACTGGAGAGACCCAGTACTTC. Drawing the rest from reference TRBV9 and TRBJ2-5, the complete variable domain is DSGVTQTPKHLITATGQRVTLRCSPRSGDLSVYWYQQSLDQGLQFLIQYYNGEERAKGNILERFSAQQFPDLHSELNLSSLELGDSALYFCASSVDRGQTGETQYFGPGTRLLVL.

V usage is TRBV5-1 and J usage is TRBJ2-6; 8 bases line up with TRBD2. J was trimmed by 1 base and V by 1 base; bases with no gene match: 4. Germline lookup yields CDR1 SGHRS and CDR2 YFSETQ. This CDR3 region has 17 residues. The CDR3 loop is CASSLPGLGSGANVLTF. The CDR3 coding sequence is TGCGCCAGCAGCTTGCCGGGACTAGGATCTGGGGCCAACGTCCTGACTTTC.

V is TRBV5-1 and J is TRBJ1-2; D gene ambiguous. The germline V gene has CDR1 SGHRS and CDR2 YFSETQ. The germline V and J ends were trimmed by 0 bases and 7 bases, with 19 bases remaining between them. The CDR3 spans 16 residues. The CDR3 loop is CASSLAEIGLPTGYTF. DNA for the CDR3: TGCGCCAGCAGCTTGGCCGAAATAGGACTTCCGACTGGCTACACCTTC. The entire variable domain, with the rest obtained from reference TRBV5-1 and TRBJ1-2, is as follows: KAGVTQTPRYLIKTRGQQVTLSCSPISGHRSVSWYQQTPGQGLQFLFEYFSETQRNKGNFPGRFSGRQFSNSRSEMNVSTLELGDSALYLCASSLAEIGLPTGYTFGSGTRLTVV.

The chain has TRBV7-2 and TRBJ2-6, with 8 bases fitting TRBD1. The ends lost 5 bases at V and 1 base at J; junction bases unmatched: 4. The germline CDR1 and CDR2 sequences are SGHTA and FQGNSA. The CDR3 has 16 amino acids. CDR3: CASSGRTGSGANVLTF. The CDR3 coding sequence is TGTGCCAGCAGCGGTAGGACAGGGTCTGGGGCCAACGTCCTGACTTTC. Filled out from reference TRBV7-2 and TRBJ2-6, the complete variable domain reads GAGVSQSPSNKVTEKGKDVELRCDPISGHTALYWYRQSLGQGLEFLIYFQGNSAPDKSGLPSDRFSAERTGGSVSTLTIQRTQQEDSAVYLCASSGRTGSGANVLTFGAGSRLTVL.

The CDR3 is CAWSDYRDTSYEQYF. CDR3 DNA sequence: TGTGCCTGGAGTGACTACCGGGACACCTCGTACGAGCAGTACTTC. This rearrangement joins TRBV30 to TRBJ2-7; possibly TRBD1 for D (6 bases). The CDR3 is 15 residues long. V was clipped by 1 base and J by 4 bases, with 17 bases between them. Looked up from germline, CDR1 is GTSNPN and CDR2 is SVGIG (reference sequence).

V and J are TRBV18 and TRBJ2-2; TRBD2 matches 10 bases. CDR1 and CDR2 from the germline V gene are KGHSH and LQKENI. V gave up 5 bases and J gave up 3 bases; unmatched junction bases: 3. This CDR3 has 15 amino acids. CDR3 nucleotides: TGTGCCAGCTCAGGGACTAGCGATTACACCGGGGAGCTGTTTTTT. Residues: CASSGTSDYTGELFF.